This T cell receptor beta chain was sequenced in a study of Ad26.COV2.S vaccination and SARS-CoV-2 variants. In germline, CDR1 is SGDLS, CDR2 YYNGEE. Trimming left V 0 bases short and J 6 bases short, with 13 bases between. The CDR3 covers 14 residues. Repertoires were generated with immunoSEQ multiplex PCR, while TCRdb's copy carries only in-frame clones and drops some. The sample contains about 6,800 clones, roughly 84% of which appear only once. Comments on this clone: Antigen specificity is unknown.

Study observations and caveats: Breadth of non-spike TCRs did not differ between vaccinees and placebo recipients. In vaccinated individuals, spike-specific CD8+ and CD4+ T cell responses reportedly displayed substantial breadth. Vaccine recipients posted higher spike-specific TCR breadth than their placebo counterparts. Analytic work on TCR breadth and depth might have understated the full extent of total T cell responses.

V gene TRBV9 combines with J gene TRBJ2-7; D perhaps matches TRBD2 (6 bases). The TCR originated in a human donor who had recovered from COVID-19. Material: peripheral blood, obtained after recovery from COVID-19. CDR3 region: CASSVGDFPGEQYF. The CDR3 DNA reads TGTGCCAGCAGCGTAGGGGACTTCCCCGGCGAGCAGTACTTC.